The 8 T cell receptor beta chains presented below share a single source sample, sequenced in a study of cytotoxic CD8 clonotypes in ibrutinib-treated CLL. Produced via immunoSEQ multiplex PCR; TCRdb's table is partial and in-frame only. The table lists approximately 340,000 clones, roughly two thirds of them singletons, with just under 6.5% in the top ten. Sample: PBMCs, taken after 36 months of ibrutinib treatment. The receptors stem from a human donor with chronic lymphocytic leukemia.

This sequence joins TRBV6-5 and TRBJ2-7; D not resolved. The CDR3 has 13 amino acids. Germline V CDR1 and CDR2: MNHEY, SVGAGI. V gave up 6 bases and J gave up 5 bases, with 14 bases separating them. This CDR3 is CASSTSLRNEQYF. For the CDR3, the DNA is TGTGCCAGCAGCACCTCGCTCAGGAACGAGCAGTACTTC.

This sequence joins TRBV5-6 and TRBJ1-1; D not resolved. The CDR3 contains 15 residues. The V gene lost 0 bases and the J gene lost 1 base, with 10 bases spanning the gap. In germline, CDR1 is SGHDT, CDR2 YYEEEE. The CDR3 is CASSLAGSGNTEAFF. The CDR3 DNA reads TGTGCCAGCAGCTTGGCCGGTTCAGGGAACACTGAAGCTTTCTTT.

The rearrangement uses TRBV2 and TRBJ2-1, with 8 bases that match TRBD1. The CDR3 has 14 residues. Germline values: CDR1 SNHLY, CDR2 FYNNEI. V lost 7 bases and J lost 8; bases outside the gene matches: 10. The DNA for the CDR3 is TGTGCCAGCACTACACACAGGGGGATCGATGAGCAGTTCTTC. Protein product: CASTTHRGIDEQFF. Full variable domain (outside the CDR3, taken from reference TRBV2 and TRBJ2-1): EPEVTQTPSHQVTQMGQEVILRCVPISNHLYFYWYRQILGQKVEFLVSFYNNEISEKSEIFDDQFSVERPDGSNFTLKIRSTKLEDSAMYFCASTTHRGIDEQFFGPGTRLTVL.

The rearrangement uses TRBV19 and TRBJ1-5; D unclear. The V and J ends lost 6 bases and 10 bases respectively, with 16 bases between them. CDR1 is LNHDA and CDR2 is SQIVND in the germline V gene (reference sequence). The CDR3 length is 13 residues. The chain's CDR3 is CASSPFHRRPQHF. In DNA, the CDR3 is TGTGCCAGTAGCCCCTTTCATCGCCGCCCCCAGCATTTT.

This clone was seen more than once but under ten times. The rearrangement joins TRBV29-1 to TRBJ1-2; TRBD1 is a possible D gene (5 bases). V lost 4 bases to trimming and J lost 7 bases, with 13 bases between them. Per the germline V gene, CDR1 is SQVTM and CDR2 is ANQGSEA. This CDR3 has 12 amino acids. CDR3 in DNA: TGCAGCGTTGTTCCAGGGTTCGGTGGCTACACCTTC. Protein sequence: CSVVPGFGGYTF.

This clone has just one count. This sequence joins TRBV11-2 and TRBJ1-3; the D gene is possibly TRBD1 (5 bases). CDR3 length equals 16 residues. Trimming stripped 3 bases from V and 0 bases from J, with 12 bases between. Germline lookup yields CDR1 SGHAT and CDR2 FQNNGV. The CDR3, as DNA: TGTGCCAGCAGCTTCCGGGGCCTCCTCTCTGGAAACACCATATATTTT. This sequence encodes CASSFRGLLSGNTIYF. Using reference TRBV11-2 and TRBJ1-3 for the parts outside the CDR3, the full variable domain is EAGVAQSPRYKIIEKRQSVAFWCNPISGHATLYWYQQILGQGPKLLIQFQNNGVVDDSQLPKDRFSAERLKGVDSTLKIQPAKLEDSAVYLCASSFRGLLSGNTIYFGEGSWLTVV.

The rearrangement joins TRBV7-6 to TRBJ2-7; 7 positions match TRBD1. This CDR3 comprises 19 residues. Trimming at V came to 5 bases and at J to 3 bases, leaving 22 bases not matched to a gene. The germline V gene encodes CDR1 SGHVS and CDR2 FNYEAQ. The CDR3 sequence: CASSVPGTALLRRSYEQYF. CDR3 in DNA: TGTGCCAGCAGCGTCCCCGGGACAGCCCTCTTACGCAGAAGCTACGAGCAGTACTTC.

The chain combines TRBV5-1 with TRBJ2-7; perhaps TRBD1 as D (6 bases). The CDR3 is 18 amino acids. V lost 2 bases to trimming and J lost 3 bases, with 24 bases between them. Germline-derived CDR1 and CDR2 are SGHRS and YFSETQ. The CDR3 region is CASSFPQGLSADRYEQYF. The CDR3 coding sequence is TGCGCCAGCAGCTTCCCTCAGGGGCTATCGGCCGATCGCTACGAGCAGTACTTC.